What follows are 14 T cell receptor beta chains derived from one specimen sequenced in a study of Ad26.COV2.S vaccination and SARS-CoV-2 variants. Assay used: immunoSEQ multiplex PCR; TCRdb lists only in-frame clones, some missing. The sample lists tens of thousands of clones, more than 70% occurring once. The sample in question was peripheral blood, obtained after recovery from COVID-19. The receptors shown here come from a human donor who had recovered from COVID-19.

The chain combines TRBV5-4 with TRBJ1-6; 7 positions agree with TRBD1. Trimming removed 4 bases from V and 9 bases from J; junction bases left unmatched: 13. From germline, CDR1 is SGHNT and CDR2 YYREEE (reference sequence). The CDR3 has 16 amino acids. CDR3 region: CASSNLTGINLSPLHF. Written as DNA, the CDR3 is TGTGCCAGCAGCAACCTGACAGGGATCAACCTTTCACCCCTCCACTTT.

Only one count was recorded for this clone. The chain employs TRBV5-6 and TRBJ1-5, with 9 bases fitting TRBD1. Germline lookup yields CDR1 SGHDT and CDR2 YYEEEE. The length of the CDR3 is 16 residues. V trimming: 4 bases; J trimming: 4 bases; junction bases outside the gene matches: 9. Here the CDR3 DNA reads TGTGCCAGCAGCCGATGGGACAGGGTTAGAAATCAGCCCCAGCATTTT. It translates to CASSRWDRVRNQPQHF.

The CDR3 coding sequence is TGTGCCAGCAGCTTAGTGGTAGCGGGATTCGCAGATACGCAGTATTTT. This sequence encodes CASSLVVAGFADTQYF. The V gene is TRBV7-6, the J gene TRBJ2-3, with 8 bases matching TRBD2. This CDR3 is built from 16 residues. The J segment lost 4 bases and the V segment lost 1 base, leaving 7 bases of the junction unmatched. Germline V gives CDR1 SGHVS, CDR2 FNYEAQ.

The chain employs TRBV6-2 or TRBV6-3 and TRBJ2-5; D unresolved. From germline, CDR1 is MNHEY and CDR2 SVGEGT. The ends were cut back, 6 bases at V and 1 base at J, with 15 bases in the middle. This CDR3 region has 15 residues. CDR3 sequence reads: CASSRGDGTQETQYF. DNA for the CDR3: TGTGCCAGCAGCCGAGGCGACGGCACCCAAGAGACCCAGTACTTC.

This chain joins TRBV7-6 and TRBJ2-7, with 9 bases identical to TRBD1. This CDR3 contains 15 residues. CDR1 SGHVS and CDR2 FNYEAQ come from the germline V gene. V was pared by 5 bases and J by 6 bases, with 11 bases of the junction left unmatched. In DNA, the CDR3 is TGTGCCAGCAGCAGATCCGGGACAGGGCCTTCCGAGCAGTACTTC. It encodes CASSRSGTGPSEQYF. Full variable domain (missing parts from reference TRBV7-6 and TRBJ2-7): GAGVSQSPRYKVTKRGQDVALRCDPISGHVSLYWYRQALGQGPEFLTYFNYEAQQDKSGLPNDRFSAERPEGSISTLTIQRTEQRDSAMYRCASSRSGTGPSEQYFGPGTRLTVT.

The chain combines TRBV6-2 or TRBV6-3 with TRBJ1-6; D is possibly TRBD1 (5 bases). CDR3 length equals 15 residues. Trimming pared 4 bases from V and 6 bases from J, leaving 13 bases between. Germline V lookup: CDR1 MNHEY, CDR2 SVGEGT. The CDR3 loop is CASSSPDTPNSPLHF. In DNA form, the CDR3 reads TGTGCCAGCAGTTCCCCGGACACCCCTAATTCACCCCTCCACTTT.

This chain uses TRBV5-8 with TRBJ2-5; D is perhaps TRBD2 (5 bases). The ends were cut back, 1 base at V and 3 bases at J, with 10 bases in the middle. The CDR3 extends over 14 amino acids. Germline V gene data show CDR1 as SGHTS and CDR2 as YDEGEE. The CDR3 DNA is TGTGCCAGCAGCTTGATAACCGGGGAAGAGACCCAGTACTTC. It is translated as CASSLITGEETQYF.

V and J are TRBV7-2 and TRBJ2-1; the D is unclear. Trimming took 5 bases from V and 4 from J, leaving 9 bases between them. CDR1 is SGHTA, CDR2 FQGNSA, per germline. The CDR3 covers 13 residues. The CDR3 nucleotides read TGTGCCAGCAGCCCAGCAGGTTACAATGAGCAGTTCTTC. Translation: CASSPAGYNEQFF.

V is TRBV7-8 and J is TRBJ2-7; D not certain. The CDR3 covers 12 residues. The germline V and J ends were trimmed by 1 base and 3 bases, with 4 bases remaining between them. Germline CDR1 and CDR2: SGHVS and FQNEAQ. The CDR3 bases are TGTGCCAGCAGCTTAGTGGGCTACGAGCAGTACTTC. Residues: CASSLVGYEQYF.

This chain joins TRBV18 and TRBJ2-7; 9 bases are shared with TRBD1. CDR1 KGHSH and CDR2 LQKENI come from the germline V gene. The CDR3 is made up of 13 amino acids. V lost 5 bases, J lost 4 bases, and 3 bases stayed unmatched. The CDR3 loop reads CASSTGGLYEQYF. In nucleotides, the CDR3 is TGTGCCAGCTCAACAGGGGGCTTGTACGAGCAGTACTTC.

Remarks on this clone: Its ends do not fully match the called genes, so a read error is possible. The sample has other DNA sequences that encode this CDR3 too. V is TRBV28 and J is TRBJ1-2, with no clear D. The length of the CDR3 is 13 residues. CDR1 MDHEN and CDR2 SYDVKM come from the germline V gene. The CDR3 coding sequence is TGTGCCAGCAGCTTATCGCCCGGGAATGGCTACACCTTC. Protein: CASSLSPGNGYTF.

The V gene is TRBV10-1, the J gene TRBJ2-1; D is undetermined. Trimming pared 6 bases from V and 4 bases from J, leaving 16 bases between. The CDR3 has 15 amino acids. Per the germline V gene, CDR1 is WNHNN and CDR2 is SYGVQD (reference sequence). CDR3 nucleotide sequence: TGCGCCAGCAGCCCCAATAGGCGTGGGTACAATGAGCAGTTCTTC. Protein: CASSPNRRGYNEQFF.

The chain recombines TRBV27 with TRBJ2-7, with no clear D. CDR1 and CDR2 from the germline V gene are MNHEY and SMNVEV (reference sequence). V lost 3 bases to trimming and J lost 6 bases, with 12 bases between them. The CDR3 runs 13 residues. CDR3 residues: CASSFNQAAEQYF. DNA of the CDR3: TGTGCCAGCAGTTTCAATCAGGCAGCCGAGCAGTACTTC.

The V and J genes are TRBV27 and TRBJ1-2, with 7 bases lining up with TRBD1. The CDR3 is 13 residues long. V lost 5 bases and J lost 8; bases outside the gene matches: 8. Germline lookup yields CDR1 MNHEY and CDR2 SMNVEV (reference sequence). For the CDR3, the DNA is TGTGCCAGCAGTATCCTAGGGGGCGACGGCTACACCTTC. Its translation: CASSILGGDGYTF.